These 14 T cell receptor beta chains were all obtained from the same sample, sequenced in a study of blood T cell repertoires in COVID-19 (TCRdb year 2020). The receptor library was made with the immunoSEQ multiplex PCR assay. Imported from immuneACCESS, the table was reduced by TCRdb to in-frame sequences with V and J called. These copies leave out some clones; in studies compared against another copy, an unresolved V gene accounts for under half, and the cause of the remainder is not known. The sample records about 82,000 clones, roughly 80% of which are singletons. Jointly, the top ten make up 15% to 20% of the sample. Sample: peripheral blood. These receptors were obtained from a man older than 75 with active or convalescent COVID-19.

This sequence joins TRBV5-6 and TRBJ1-3, with D unresolved. The ends were cut back, 1 base at V and 0 bases at J, with 11 bases in the middle. This CDR3 has 16 residues. Germline V gives CDR1 SGHDT, CDR2 YYEEEE. The CDR3 region is CASSLRRRTSGNTIYF. The CDR3 DNA reads as TGTGCCAGCAGCTTGAGGCGGAGAACCTCTGGAAACACCATATATTTT.

The chain uses TRBV7-2 and TRBJ1-5; TRBD1 agrees at 7 bases. The CDR3 is 18 amino acids. Looked up from germline, CDR1 is SGHTA and CDR2 is FQGNSA. J lost 0 bases, V lost 4 bases, and 12 bases had no gene match. The CDR3 loop is CASSYIPGQRYSNQPQHF. The CDR3 bases are TGTGCCAGCAGCTATATCCCGGGACAGAGATATAGCAATCAGCCCCAGCATTTT.

The J gene is TRBJ1-1, the V gene TRBV28; 9 bases line up with TRBD1. CDR1 and CDR2 (germline): MDHEN, SYDVKM. There are 13 residues in the CDR3. After removal of 6 bases from V and 2 bases from J, the junction contained 1 base not matched to a gene. The CDR3 sequence: CASRTGGNTEAFF. The CDR3 bases are TGTGCCAGCAGGACAGGGGGAAACACTGAAGCTTTCTTT.

This chain connects TRBV14 to TRBJ1-3; weak D call: TRBD1 (6 bases). The V and J ends lost 4 bases and 4 bases respectively, with 11 bases between them. There are 14 residues in the CDR3. Germline V gives CDR1 SGHDN, CDR2 FVKESK. This CDR3 is CASSPRGYGNTIYF. The CDR3 bases are TGTGCCAGCAGCCCCAGGGGTTACGGAAACACCATATATTTT.

The V gene is TRBV19, the J gene TRBJ2-3, with D possibly TRBD1 on 6 matching bases. Germline loops: CDR1 LNHDA, CDR2 SQIVND (reference sequence). V gave up 7 bases and J gave up 0 bases, with 8 bases separating them. The CDR3 runs 13 residues. CDR3: CASIQGSTDTQYF. CDR3 sequence (DNA): TGTGCCAGTATTCAGGGGAGCACAGATACGCAGTATTTT.

This chain connects TRBV2 to TRBJ2-5; 9 nucleotides align to TRBD1. Germline V gene data show CDR1 as SNHLY and CDR2 as FYNNEI. With 6 bases clipped from V and 4 bases from J, the junction kept 6 bases outside the gene matches. CDR3 length equals 14 residues. CDR3 DNA: TGTGCCAGCAGCGGGGGACAGGGAGGAGAGACCCAGTACTTC. Translation: CASSGGQGGETQYF.

V and J are TRBV19 and TRBJ2-3; D is unclear. V lost 7 bases and J 4 bases, leaving 15 bases between the germline ends. Per germline, CDR1 LNHDA and CDR2 SQIVND (reference sequence). The CDR3 runs 14 residues. CDR3 nucleotide sequence: TGTGCCAGTACCACCTCCGGCGGCCCAGATACGCAGTATTTT. Translation: CASTTSGGPDTQYF.

The V call is TRBV24-1, the J call TRBJ2-5; D remains unclear. There are 14 residues in the CDR3. Germline CDR1 reads KGHDR; CDR2 reads SFDVKD. The germline V and J ends were trimmed by 1 base and 1 base, with 6 bases remaining between them. CDR3: CATSDLAGQETQYF. CDR3 coding DNA: TGTGCCACCAGTGATTTAGCAGGCCAAGAGACCCAGTACTTC.

This clone occurred once. The rearrangement uses TRBV5-1 and TRBJ2-2, with D possibly being TRBD2 (5 bases). There are 16 residues in the CDR3. Trimming removed 4 bases at V and 2 bases at J, with 15 bases between. The germline gives CDR1 SGHRS, CDR2 YFSETQ. CDR3 in amino acids: CASSARDLKNTGELFF. CDR3 DNA sequence: TGCGCCAGCAGCGCCCGGGATCTAAAAAACACCGGGGAGCTGTTTTTT.

The rearrangement links TRBV5-4 to TRBJ1-2; 11 bases line up with TRBD1. This CDR3 is 15 amino acids long. J gave up 5 bases and V 4 bases, and 7 bases lay outside the gene matches. Germline CDR1 SGHNT, CDR2 YYREEE (reference sequence). This chain's CDR3 is CASSLDRGQTYGYTF. The CDR3 DNA sequence: TGTGCCAGCAGCCTGGACAGGGGGCAAACTTATGGCTACACCTTC. Combining the CDR3 with reference TRBV5-4 and TRBJ1-2 gives the whole variable domain ETGVTQSPTHLIKTRGQQVTLRCSSQSGHNTVSWYQQALGQGPQFIFQYYREEENGRGNFPPRFSGLQFPNYSSELNVNALELDDSALYLCASSLDRGQTYGYTFGSGTRLTVV.

The J gene is TRBJ2-5, the V gene TRBV19; tentatively, D is TRBD2 (5 bases). V was shortened by 2 bases and J by 1 base, with 14 bases between the two germline ends. The CDR3 is 16 amino acids. The V gene's germline CDR1 is LNHDA and CDR2 SQIVND (reference sequence). The CDR3: CASSINLAGGQETQYF. Written as DNA, the CDR3 is TGTGCCAGTAGTATAAATCTAGCAGGAGGCCAAGAGACCCAGTACTTC.

This chain uses TRBV30 with TRBJ1-3; D possibly corresponds to TRBD1 (5 bases). Germline V gives CDR1 GTSNPN, CDR2 SVGIG (reference sequence). The CDR3 has 13 amino acids. The V gene lost 3 bases and the J gene lost 9 bases, with 15 bases spanning the gap. CDR3 residues: CAWRSPAGGTIYF. CDR3 bases: TGTGCCTGGAGATCACCCGCGGGGGGCACCATATATTTT.

The rearrangement joins TRBV14 to TRBJ2-3, with D unresolved. V gave up 1 base and J gave up 2 bases, with 13 bases separating them. Germline-derived CDR1 and CDR2 are SGHDN and FVKESK. This CDR3 is built from 16 residues. The CDR3 DNA reads as TGTGCCAGCAGCCAAGGGTCAACCTTCTACACAGATACGCAGTATTTT. Translating it yields CASSQGSTFYTDTQYF.

V gene TRBV2 combines with J gene TRBJ2-3; the match to TRBD1 covers 7 bases. CDR1 is SNHLY and CDR2 is FYNNEI in the germline V gene. J lost 0 bases, V lost 10 bases, and 4 bases had no gene match. The CDR3 is made up of 13 amino acids. CDR3 in amino acids: CATGTVSTDTQYF. CDR3 coding DNA: TGTGCCACGGGGACAGTAAGCACAGATACGCAGTATTTT. Based on the CDR3 plus reference TRBV2 and TRBJ2-3, the full variable domain is EPEVTQTPSHQVTQMGQEVILRCVPISNHLYFYWYRQILGQKVEFLVSFYNNEISEKSEIFDDQFSVERPDGSNFTLKIRSTKLEDSAMYFCATGTVSTDTQYFGPGTRLTVL.